This T cell receptor beta chain originates from a study of CD8 T cells in Susac syndrome. The CDR3 contains 16 residues. V lost 3 bases and J 7 bases, leaving 22 bases between the germline ends. The germline CDR1 and CDR2 sequences are DFQATT and SNEGSKA (reference sequence). Reverse transcription of about 0.5 to 1 ug RNA was carried out with random hexamers. Using its own MiXCR run on the immunoSEQ multiplex PCR reads, TCRdb lists one record per CDR3 protein. The sample holds around 170,000 distinct CDR3 sequences; roughly 92% are singletons and the top ten take approximately 0.11%. This chain links TRBV20-1 with TRBJ2-1; D may be TRBD1 or TRBD2 (5 bases each). The TCR comes from a human donor with Susac syndrome. Sequencing was done on a sample of CD4+ T cells from PBMCs. CDR3 residues: CSARGSSLGKGNEQFF. The DNA of the CDR3 is TGCAGTGCTAGGGGGAGTAGCTTAGGGAAGGGGAATGAGCAGTTCTTC.